This T cell receptor (beta chain) is from a study of blood T cell repertoires in COVID-19. Overall study: Samples representing acute and convalescent COVID-19 were sourced from the United States, Italy and Spain.

This clone was seen just once. Study processing details: Reference gene primer amplification gave nucleated cell count estimates. Repertoires were generated with immunoSEQ multiplex PCR, while TCRdb's copy carries only in-frame clones and drops some. The V and J calls and the clone size are those of that table, but D and trimming were determined from the DNA. The sample shows about 250,000 clones, almost 85% of them seen only once. V lost 7 bases and J lost 2; bases outside the gene matches: 13. The CDR3 is 16 amino acids. Germline loops: CDR1 SGHAT, CDR2 FQNNGV. The sample consisted of peripheral blood. This sequence joins TRBV11-2 and TRBJ2-5, with 7 bases matching TRBD2. The sequence came from a man aged 45 to 65 with COVID-19, enrolled during active disease. CDR3 residues: CASIPGAGMLQETQYF. Here the CDR3 DNA reads TGTGCCAGCATCCCTGGAGCGGGGATGCTGCAAGAGACCCAGTACTTC.